Listed below are T cell receptor beta chains from one sample, sequenced in a study of T-cell reconstitution after alpha-beta-depleted transplantation in children. TCRdb re-called the PCR reads with MiXCR, one entry per CDR3 protein. The profile shows about 640,000 distinct CDR3 sequences, around 17% of them singletons. The specimen comprised PBMCs from the stem cell graft donor, sampled from the stem cell graft. Receptors originate from a human donor who donated a stem cell graft to a child with acute myeloid leukemia. The CDR3 runs from the conserved cysteine through the conserved F or W. A D gene is named only where the DNA matches it firmly. For some rows the clone size is stated as once, few or many, or as a class when expanded; others skip it.

CDR3aa: CASTVTESSYNEQFF
CDR3nt: TGTGCCAGCACCGTGACCGAAAGCTCCTACAATGAGCAGTTCTTC
v_gene: TRBV13
j_gene: TRBJ2-1
abundance: -
d_gene: -

CDR3aa: CASSIHLSRHSSYNEQFF
CDR3nt: TGTGCCAGCAGTATCCACCTATCCCGACACAGCTCCTACAATGAGCAGTTCTTC
v_gene: TRBV28
j_gene: TRBJ2-1
abundance: -
d_gene: -

CDR3aa: CASSLDLSSYNEQFF
CDR3nt: TGTGCCAGCAGCTTAGATCTGAGCTCCTACAATGAGCAGTTCTTC
v_gene: TRBV11-2
j_gene: TRBJ2-1
abundance: many
d_gene: -

CDR3aa: CASSPLGGEPEETQYF
CDR3nt: TGTGCCAGCAGTCCCCTGGGGGGGGAGCCTGAAGAGACCCAGTACTTC
v_gene: TRBV27
j_gene: TRBJ2-5
abundance: -
d_gene: TRBD2

CDR3aa: CAILGGGINEQFF
CDR3nt: TGTGCCATCCTTGGGGGGGGAATCAATGAGCAGTTCTTC
v_gene: TRBV6-1
j_gene: TRBJ2-1
abundance: few
d_gene: TRBD2

CDR3aa: CSVAKSGGATEAFF
CDR3nt: TGCAGCGTAGCTAAATCGGGAGGGGCCACTGAAGCTTTCTTT
v_gene: TRBV29-1
j_gene: TRBJ1-1
abundance: many
d_gene: -

CDR3aa: CASSLGHGSLF
CDR3nt: TGTGCCAGCAGTTTGGGACATGGATCGCTCTTC
v_gene: TRBV12-3/TRBV12-4
j_gene: TRBJ2-1
abundance: many
d_gene: -

CDR3aa: CSASFRDRLKTQYF
CDR3nt: TGCAGTGCTTCATTCCGGGACAGGTTAAAGACCCAGTACTTC
v_gene: TRBV20-1
j_gene: TRBJ2-5
abundance: many
d_gene: TRBD1

CDR3aa: CASSLAYGQVPYNEQFF
CDR3nt: TGTGCCAGCAGCTTGGCCTACGGGCAGGTCCCCTACAATGAGCAGTTCTTC
v_gene: TRBV5-6
j_gene: TRBJ2-1
abundance: many
d_gene: -

CDR3aa: CASSTRGLSSGNTIYF
CDR3nt: TGCGCCAGCAGTACACGGGGGCTTTCCTCTGGAAACACCATATATTTT
v_gene: TRBV5-1
j_gene: TRBJ1-3
abundance: few
d_gene: -

CDR3aa: CSAENLAGGLNTDTQYF
CDR3nt: TGCAGTGCCGAGAACTTAGCGGGGGGCCTCAACACAGATACGCAGTATTTT
v_gene: TRBV20-1
j_gene: TRBJ2-3
abundance: -
d_gene: TRBD2

CDR3aa: CASSEGAGNTEAFF
CDR3nt: TGTGCCAGCAGCGAGGGGGCTGGGAACACTGAAGCTTTCTTT
v_gene: TRBV5-6
j_gene: TRBJ1-1
abundance: few
d_gene: TRBD1

CDR3aa: CSTDSATDTQYF
CDR3nt: TGCAGTACGGACAGCGCCACAGATACGCAGTATTTT
v_gene: TRBV20-1
j_gene: TRBJ2-3
abundance: many
d_gene: -

CDR3aa: CASSSFHGLGREQYF
CDR3nt: TGTGCCAGCAGCTCCTTCCACGGGTTGGGGCGCGAGCAGTACTTC
v_gene: TRBV7-9
j_gene: TRBJ2-7
abundance: -
d_gene: -

CDR3aa: CSARLFGGGGVREQFF
CDR3nt: TGCAGTGCTAGATTATTTGGGGGCGGGGGGGTCCGTGAGCAGTTCTTC
v_gene: TRBV20-1
j_gene: TRBJ2-1
abundance: many
d_gene: TRBD2

CDR3aa: CASSLEARGNYEQYF
CDR3nt: TGTGCCAGCAGCTTAGAGGCAAGGGGAAACTACGAGCAGTACTTC
v_gene: TRBV7-2
j_gene: TRBJ2-7
abundance: -
d_gene: -

CDR3aa: CASSVQDGEETQYF
CDR3nt: TGTGCCAGCAGCGTACAGGACGGGGAAGAGACCCAGTACTTC
v_gene: TRBV9
j_gene: TRBJ2-5
abundance: -
d_gene: -

CDR3aa: CAISSDRDNEQFF
CDR3nt: TGTGCCATCAGTTCCGACAGAGACAATGAGCAGTTCTTC
v_gene: TRBV10-3
j_gene: TRBJ2-1
abundance: many
d_gene: -

CDR3aa: CSARQGGGYGYTF
CDR3nt: TGCAGTGCTAGACAGGGGGGAGGCTACGGCTACACCTTC
v_gene: TRBV20-1
j_gene: TRBJ1-2
abundance: -
d_gene: TRBD1

CDR3aa: CASSHRTSGGAIQETQYF
CDR3nt: TGTGCCAGCAGCCATCGGACTAGCGGGGGGGCGATCCAAGAGACCCAGTACTTC
v_gene: TRBV7-6
j_gene: TRBJ2-5
abundance: many
d_gene: TRBD2

CDR3aa: CSARDKGPMGTQYF
CDR3nt: TGCAGTGCTAGAGATAAGGGGCCAATGGGTACGCAGTATTTT
v_gene: TRBV20-1
j_gene: TRBJ2-3
abundance: many
d_gene: -

CDR3aa: CASSPILGGDTGELFF
CDR3nt: TGTGCCAGCTCACCAATCTTGGGCGGGGACACCGGGGAGCTGTTTTTT
v_gene: TRBV18
j_gene: TRBJ2-2
abundance: -
d_gene: -

CDR3aa: CSARVGNIEAFF
CDR3nt: TGCAGTGCTAGAGTCGGTAATATTGAAGCTTTCTTT
v_gene: TRBV20-1
j_gene: TRBJ1-1
abundance: many
d_gene: -

CDR3aa: CASSSAVGGTEAFF
CDR3nt: TGTGCCAGCAGCTCCGCCGTCGGTGGCACTGAAGCTTTCTTT
v_gene: TRBV7-8
j_gene: TRBJ1-1
abundance: many
d_gene: -

CDR3aa: CASSLGATVEQFF
CDR3nt: TGTGCCAGCAGCTTGGGAGCGACAGTTGAGCAGTTCTTC
v_gene: TRBV7-2
j_gene: TRBJ2-1
abundance: -
d_gene: -

CDR3aa: CASSRKGDGVGGTDTQYF
CDR3nt: TGCGCCAGCAGCCGAAAAGGGGATGGAGTCGGGGGCACAGATACGCAGTATTTT
v_gene: TRBV4-1
j_gene: TRBJ2-3
abundance: -
d_gene: -

CDR3aa: CASSPQGGLSGNSPLHF
CDR3nt: TGTGCCAGCAGTCCCCAGGGAGGACTTTCTGGAAATTCACCCCTCCACTTT
v_gene: TRBV27
j_gene: TRBJ1-6
abundance: -
d_gene: -

CDR3aa: CASGGTGDSPLHF
CDR3nt: TGTGCCAGCGGCGGGACAGGGGATTCACCCCTCCACTTT
v_gene: TRBV3-1
j_gene: TRBJ1-6
abundance: -
d_gene: TRBD1

CDR3aa: CASSLGGNSPLHF
CDR3nt: TGTGCCAGCAGCTTGGGGGGAAATTCACCCCTCCACTTT
v_gene: TRBV27
j_gene: TRBJ1-6
abundance: many
d_gene: -

CDR3aa: CASSLQGTGTDTQYF
CDR3nt: TGTGCCAGCAGCCTGCAGGGGACGGGCACAGATACGCAGTATTTT
v_gene: TRBV28
j_gene: TRBJ2-3
abundance: -
d_gene: -

CDR3aa: CASSLTSAADTQYF
CDR3nt: TGTGCCAGCAGCTTGACATCAGCGGCAGATACGCAGTATTTT
v_gene: TRBV7-3
j_gene: TRBJ2-3
abundance: many
d_gene: -

CDR3aa: CSAKTSPPYEQYF
CDR3nt: TGCAGTGCCAAGACTAGCCCCCCCTACGAGCAGTACTTC
v_gene: TRBV20-1
j_gene: TRBJ2-7
abundance: few
d_gene: TRBD2

CDR3aa: CTICRTSGGLGDEQFF
CDR3nt: TGTACCATCTGCCGGACTAGCGGGGGGCTGGGGGATGAGCAGTTCTTC
v_gene: TRBV2
j_gene: TRBJ2-1
abundance: -
d_gene: TRBD2

CDR3aa: CASSLPVSGGANEQFF
CDR3nt: TGCGCCAGCAGCCTTCCTGTGAGCGGGGGGGCGAATGAGCAGTTCTTC
v_gene: TRBV5-1
j_gene: TRBJ2-1
abundance: -
d_gene: TRBD2

CDR3aa: CASSVQRGSPNEQFF
CDR3nt: TGTGCCAGCAGCGTACAGCGGGGGAGTCCCAATGAGCAGTTCTTC
v_gene: TRBV7-2
j_gene: TRBJ2-1
abundance: -
d_gene: TRBD2

CDR3aa: CASSYTGVYGYTF
CDR3nt: TGTGCCAGCAGTTACACAGGGGTGTATGGCTACACCTTC
v_gene: TRBV6-6
j_gene: TRBJ1-2
abundance: few
d_gene: TRBD1

CDR3aa: CASSLVGLAGGADTQYF
CDR3nt: TGTGCCAGCAGCTTAGTGGGACTAGCGGGGGGGGCTGATACGCAGTATTTT
v_gene: TRBV7-8
j_gene: TRBJ2-3
abundance: -
d_gene: TRBD2

CDR3aa: CSARVETQLGKYSNQPQHF
CDR3nt: TGCAGTGCTAGAGTGGAGACGCAACTGGGGAAGTATAGCAATCAGCCCCAGCATTTT
v_gene: TRBV20-1
j_gene: TRBJ1-5
abundance: once
d_gene: -

CDR3aa: CASSEYTSTTGTRDTQYF
CDR3nt: TGTGCCAGCAGTGAATATACATCCACGACAGGGACCAGGGATACGCAGTATTTT
v_gene: TRBV25-1
j_gene: TRBJ2-3
abundance: few
d_gene: TRBD1

CDR3aa: CASSLEGRDSPLHF
CDR3nt: TGTGCCAGCAGCTTAGAGGGCCGTGATTCACCCCTCCACTTT
v_gene: TRBV7-2
j_gene: TRBJ1-6
abundance: -
d_gene: -

CDR3aa: CSASRQTGELFF
CDR3nt: TGCAGTGCTAGTCGACAGACGGGGGAGCTGTTTTTT
v_gene: TRBV20-1
j_gene: TRBJ2-2
abundance: many
d_gene: -

CDR3aa: CSASGLQHLQPQHF
CDR3nt: TGCAGTGCTAGTGGGCTTCAGCACCTACAGCCCCAGCATTTT
v_gene: TRBV20-1
j_gene: TRBJ1-5
abundance: many
d_gene: -

CDR3aa: CASSQEWSTDTQYF
CDR3nt: TGCGCCAGCAGCCAAGAGTGGAGCACAGATACGCAGTATTTT
v_gene: TRBV4-1
j_gene: TRBJ2-3
abundance: -
d_gene: -

CDR3aa: CSVLRGGRYNEQFF
CDR3nt: TGCAGTGTCCTAAGAGGGGGTCGCTACAATGAGCAGTTCTTC
v_gene: TRBV20-1
j_gene: TRBJ2-1
abundance: many
d_gene: -

CDR3aa: CALLTTLNTGELFF
CDR3nt: TGTGCCCTATTGACGACATTGAACACCGGGGAGCTGTTTTTT
v_gene: TRBV7-8
j_gene: TRBJ2-2
abundance: -
d_gene: -

CDR3aa: CASSPSGTEETQYF
CDR3nt: TGCGCCAGCAGCCCCTCCGGGACAGAAGAGACCCAGTACTTC
v_gene: TRBV5-1
j_gene: TRBJ2-5
abundance: -
d_gene: TRBD1

CDR3aa: CASSLTSGAQNEQFF
CDR3nt: TGTGCCAGCAGTCTGACTAGCGGGGCCCAAAATGAGCAGTTCTTC
v_gene: TRBV27
j_gene: TRBJ2-1
abundance: -
d_gene: TRBD2

CDR3aa: CASSAGGPNEKLFF
CDR3nt: TGTGCCAGCAGTGCCGGGGGCCCCAATGAAAAACTGTTTTTT
v_gene: TRBV6-1
j_gene: TRBJ1-4
abundance: many
d_gene: -

CDR3aa: CASSAQSYSYNEQFF
CDR3nt: TGTGCCAGCAGCGCACAATCTTACTCCTACAATGAGCAGTTCTTC
v_gene: TRBV9
j_gene: TRBJ2-1
abundance: many
d_gene: -

CDR3aa: CSASVGRPGGEQYF
CDR3nt: TGCAGTGCCTCGGTGGGCAGGCCGGGTGGTGAGCAGTACTTC
v_gene: TRBV20-1
j_gene: TRBJ2-7
abundance: many
d_gene: -

CDR3aa: CSVEELAGGGSYNEQFF
CDR3nt: TGCAGCGTTGAAGAGCTAGCGGGGGGGGGCTCCTACAATGAGCAGTTCTTC
v_gene: TRBV29-1
j_gene: TRBJ2-1
abundance: many
d_gene: TRBD2

CDR3aa: CSARNFRVMNTEAFF
CDR3nt: TGCAGTGCTAGAAACTTCAGGGTGATGAACACTGAAGCTTTCTTT
v_gene: TRBV20-1
j_gene: TRBJ1-1
abundance: few
d_gene: -

CDR3aa: CASSSHRAGGKNEQFF
CDR3nt: TGTGCCAGCAGCTCCCACAGAGCGGGGGGGAAGAATGAGCAGTTCTTC
v_gene: TRBV7-8
j_gene: TRBJ2-1
abundance: -
d_gene: TRBD2

CDR3aa: CASSLDGGTGSWEQYF
CDR3nt: TGTGCCAGCAGTTTAGATGGGGGGACAGGGTCATGGGAGCAGTACTTC
v_gene: TRBV12-3/TRBV12-4
j_gene: TRBJ2-7
abundance: few
d_gene: TRBD1

CDR3aa: CSARAGTRGTEAFF
CDR3nt: TGCAGTGCTAGAGCGGGGACCCGGGGCACTGAAGCTTTCTTT
v_gene: TRBV20-1
j_gene: TRBJ1-1
abundance: many
d_gene: -